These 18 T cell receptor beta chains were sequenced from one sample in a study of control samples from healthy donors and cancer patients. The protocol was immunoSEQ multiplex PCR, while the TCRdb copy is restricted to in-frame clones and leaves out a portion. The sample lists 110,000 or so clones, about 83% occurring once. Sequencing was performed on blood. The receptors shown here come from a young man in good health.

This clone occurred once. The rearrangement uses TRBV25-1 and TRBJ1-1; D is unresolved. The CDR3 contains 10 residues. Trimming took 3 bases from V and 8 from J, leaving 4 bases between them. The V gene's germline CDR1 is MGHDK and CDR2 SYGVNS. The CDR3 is CASSDNEAFF. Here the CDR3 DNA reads TGTGCCAGCAGTGACAACGAAGCTTTCTTT.

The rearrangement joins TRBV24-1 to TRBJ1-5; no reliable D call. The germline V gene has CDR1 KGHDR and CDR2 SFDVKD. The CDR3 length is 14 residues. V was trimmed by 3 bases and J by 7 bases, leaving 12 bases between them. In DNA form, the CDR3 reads TGTGCCACCAGTGATATGGTCTCCGGCCAGCCCCAGCATTTT. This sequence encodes CATSDMVSGQPQHF.

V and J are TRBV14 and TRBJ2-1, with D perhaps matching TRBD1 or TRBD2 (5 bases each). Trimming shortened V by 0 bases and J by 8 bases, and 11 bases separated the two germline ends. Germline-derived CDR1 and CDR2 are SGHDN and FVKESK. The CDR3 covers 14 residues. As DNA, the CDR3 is TGTGCCAGCAGCCAAGATACCGTGGGGGATGAGCAGTTCTTC. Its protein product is CASSQDTVGDEQFF.

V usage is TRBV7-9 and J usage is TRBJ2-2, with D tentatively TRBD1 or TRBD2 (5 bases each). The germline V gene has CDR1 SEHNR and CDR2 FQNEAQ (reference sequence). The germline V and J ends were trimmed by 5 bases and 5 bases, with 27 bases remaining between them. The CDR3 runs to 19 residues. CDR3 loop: CASSTSRPGPQRSTGELFF. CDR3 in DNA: TGTGCCAGCAGCACATCTAGGCCGGGACCCCAGAGGTCGACCGGGGAGCTGTTTTTT. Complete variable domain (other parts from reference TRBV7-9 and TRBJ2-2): DTGVSQNPRHKITKRGQNVTFRCDPISEHNRLYWYRQTLGQGPEFLTYFQNEAQLEKSRLLSDRFSAERPKGSFSTLEIQRTEQGDSAMYLCASSTSRPGPQRSTGELFFGEGSRLTVL.

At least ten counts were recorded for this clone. The CDR3 nucleotides read TGTGCCAGCGGACAGACGGCAGATACGCAGTATTTT. It specifies CASGQTADTQYF. The chain combines TRBV2 with TRBJ2-3, with D possibly TRBD1 on 6 matching bases. V was clipped by 8 bases and J by 4 bases, with 10 bases between them. The CDR3 runs to 12 residues. Germline V gene lookup returns CDR1 SNHLY and CDR2 FYNNEI.

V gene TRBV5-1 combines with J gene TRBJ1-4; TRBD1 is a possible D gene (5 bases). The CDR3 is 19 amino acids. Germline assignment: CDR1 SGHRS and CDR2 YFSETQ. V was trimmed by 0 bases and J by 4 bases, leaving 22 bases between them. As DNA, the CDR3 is TGCGCCAGCAGCTTGGGTAGGCGCGGGGGTACGGTCATTAATGAAAAACTGTTTTTT. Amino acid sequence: CASSLGRRGGTVINEKLFF. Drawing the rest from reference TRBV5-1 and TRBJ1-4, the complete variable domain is KAGVTQTPRYLIKTRGQQVTLSCSPISGHRSVSWYQQTPGQGLQFLFEYFSETQRNKGNFPGRFSGRQFSNSRSEMNVSTLELGDSALYLCASSLGRRGGTVINEKLFFGSGTQLSVL.

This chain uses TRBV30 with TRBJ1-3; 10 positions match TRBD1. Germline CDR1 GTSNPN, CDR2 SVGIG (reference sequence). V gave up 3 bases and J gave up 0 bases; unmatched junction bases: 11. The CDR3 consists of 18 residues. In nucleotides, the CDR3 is TGTGCCTGGAGCCGCGGATGGGACAGGGGTCCCTCTGGAAACACCATATATTTT. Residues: CAWSRGWDRGPSGNTIYF.

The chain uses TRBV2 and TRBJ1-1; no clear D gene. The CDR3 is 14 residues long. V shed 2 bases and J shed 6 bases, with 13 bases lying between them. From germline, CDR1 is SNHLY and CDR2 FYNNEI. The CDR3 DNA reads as TGTGCCAGCAGTGAAAGCGGGCGGCTTGCTGAAGCTTTCTTT. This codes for CASSESGRLAEAFF.

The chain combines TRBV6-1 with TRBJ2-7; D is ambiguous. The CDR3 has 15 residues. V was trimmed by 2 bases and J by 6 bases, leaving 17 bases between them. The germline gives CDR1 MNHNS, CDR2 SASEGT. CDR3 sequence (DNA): TGTGCCAGCAGTGAATTGAACATTGGTGGGGTCGAGCAGTACGTC. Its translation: CASSELNIGGVEQYV.

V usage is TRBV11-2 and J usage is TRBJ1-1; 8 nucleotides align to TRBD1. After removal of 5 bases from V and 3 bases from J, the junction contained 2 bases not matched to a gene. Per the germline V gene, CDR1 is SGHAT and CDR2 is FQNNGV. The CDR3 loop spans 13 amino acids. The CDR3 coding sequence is TGTGCCAGCAGCCTGACAGGGGACACTGAAGCTTTCTTT. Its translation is CASSLTGDTEAFF.

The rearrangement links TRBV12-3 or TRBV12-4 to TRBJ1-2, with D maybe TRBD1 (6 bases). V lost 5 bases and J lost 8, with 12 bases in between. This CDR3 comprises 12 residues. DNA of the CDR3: TGTGCCAGCAGTCTGGGGGCGGGCGGCTACACCTTC. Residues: CASSLGAGGYTF.

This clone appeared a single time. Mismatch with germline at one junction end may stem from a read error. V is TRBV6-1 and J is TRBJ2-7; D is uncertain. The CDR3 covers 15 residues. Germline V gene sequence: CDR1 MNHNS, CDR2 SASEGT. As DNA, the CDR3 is TGTGCCAGCAGTGAATCGATGGGTCGTTCCTCCGAGCAGTACTTC. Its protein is CASSESMGRSSEQYF.

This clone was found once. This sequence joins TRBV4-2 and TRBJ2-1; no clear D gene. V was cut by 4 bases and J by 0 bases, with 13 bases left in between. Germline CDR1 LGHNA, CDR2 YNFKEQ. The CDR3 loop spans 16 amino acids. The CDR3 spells CASSLIASSSYNEQFF. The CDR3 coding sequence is TGTGCCAGCAGCCTGATAGCTTCGAGCTCCTACAATGAGCAGTTCTTC.

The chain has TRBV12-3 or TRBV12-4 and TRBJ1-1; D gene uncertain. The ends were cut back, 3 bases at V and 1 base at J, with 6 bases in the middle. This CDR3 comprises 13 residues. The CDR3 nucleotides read TGTGCCAGCAGTTTGGTCTCGAACACTGAAGCTTTCTTT. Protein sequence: CASSLVSNTEAFF.

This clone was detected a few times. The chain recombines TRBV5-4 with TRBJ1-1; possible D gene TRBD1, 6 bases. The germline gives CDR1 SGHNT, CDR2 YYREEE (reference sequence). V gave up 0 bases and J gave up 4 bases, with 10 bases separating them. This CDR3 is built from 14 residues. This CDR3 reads CASSLGGRGTEAFF. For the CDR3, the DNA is TGTGCCAGCAGCTTGGGGGGCAGGGGCACTGAAGCTTTCTTT.

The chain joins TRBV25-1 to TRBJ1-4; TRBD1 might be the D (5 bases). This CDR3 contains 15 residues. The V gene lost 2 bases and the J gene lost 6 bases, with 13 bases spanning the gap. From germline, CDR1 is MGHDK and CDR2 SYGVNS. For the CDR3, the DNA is TGTGCCAGCAGTGAAGAAGGGGTGATCTATGAAAAACTGTTTTTT. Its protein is CASSEEGVIYEKLFF.

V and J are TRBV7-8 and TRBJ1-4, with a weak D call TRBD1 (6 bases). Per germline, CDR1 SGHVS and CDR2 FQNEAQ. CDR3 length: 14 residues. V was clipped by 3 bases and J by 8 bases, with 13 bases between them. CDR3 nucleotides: TGTGCCAGCAGCTTTTACAGGGACGAAGAAAAACTGTTTTTT. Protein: CASSFYRDEEKLFF.

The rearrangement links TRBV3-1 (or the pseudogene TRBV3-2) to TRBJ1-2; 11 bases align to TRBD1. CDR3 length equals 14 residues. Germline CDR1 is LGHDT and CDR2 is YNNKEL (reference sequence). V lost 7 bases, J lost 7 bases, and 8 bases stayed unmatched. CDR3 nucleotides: TGTGCCAGCACCGGACAGGGGGCGGTGAGTGGCTACACCTTC. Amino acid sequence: CASTGQGAVSGYTF.